The 8 T cell receptor beta chains below all came from one sample that was sequenced in a study of blood T cell repertoires in COVID-19. Method: immunoSEQ multiplex PCR; TCRdb's copy keeps in-frame clones and lacks some. The sample includes some 150,000 clones, 85% of them seen just once. The sample taken for sequencing was peripheral blood. These receptors all come from a woman aged 40 to 50 with active or convalescent COVID-19.

The chain employs TRBV5-1 and TRBJ2-3, with 13 positions matching TRBD2. Germline V lookup: CDR1 SGHRS, CDR2 YFSETQ. The CDR3 loop spans 18 amino acids. Germline trimming cut 0 bases from V and 0 bases from J; bases unmatched to any gene: 4. CDR3 coding DNA: TGCGCCAGCAGCTTGGGACTAGCGGGGGGCGGAAGCACAGATACGCAGTATTTT. It yields the protein CASSLGLAGGGSTDTQYF.

This clone was detected once. The V gene is TRBV12-5, the J gene TRBJ2-5; 10 bases are a match to TRBD1. CDR3 length: 17 amino acids. Germline V CDR1 and CDR2: LGHNT, FRNRAP. The J segment lost 5 bases and the V segment lost 5 bases, leaving 14 bases of the junction unmatched. CDR3 protein: CASGPRVGQGEAETQYF. CDR3 coding DNA: TGTGCTAGTGGTCCCAGAGTTGGACAGGGGGAAGCGGAGACCCAGTACTTC.

This clone showed up many times. V gene TRBV2 combines with J gene TRBJ1-5; no reliable D call. CDR3 size: 11 residues. In germline, CDR1 is SNHLY, CDR2 FYNNEI. Trimming left V 7 bases short and J 7 bases short, with 8 bases between. CDR3 in DNA: TGTGCCAGCAAAGCGGGACAGCCCCAGCATTTT. Amino acid sequence: CASKAGQPQHF.

The chain recombines TRBV11-1 with TRBJ1-2; no clear D gene. Per the germline V gene, CDR1 is SGHAT and CDR2 is FQDESV (reference sequence). The CDR3 totals 13 residues. V was pared by 5 bases and J by 8 bases, with 15 bases between. CDR3 sequence reads: CASSTQEVGGYTF. The CDR3 bases are TGTGCCAGCAGCACCCAGGAGGTGGGCGGCTACACCTTC.

This clone was picked up a small number of times. CDR3 loop: CASSLGTANQPQHF. Written as DNA, the CDR3 is TGTGCCAGCAGTTTGGGGACAGCCAATCAGCCCCAGCATTTT. The chain couples TRBV27 to TRBJ1-5; 7 nucleotides match TRBD1. Germline assignment: CDR1 MNHEY and CDR2 SMNVEV (reference sequence). The CDR3 loop spans 14 amino acids. V lost 3 bases to trimming and J lost 3 bases; unmatched junction nucleotides: 2.

V and J are TRBV5-1 and TRBJ2-7, with 12 positions matching TRBD2. The trim removed 1 base at V and 6 bases at J, leaving 2 bases unmatched. From germline, CDR1 is SGHRS and CDR2 YFSETQ. The CDR3 totals 14 residues. The CDR3 loop is CASSLPGLAGEQYF. CDR3 bases: TGCGCCAGCAGCTTGCCGGGACTAGCGGGCGAGCAGTACTTC.

This chain joins TRBV7-2 and TRBJ2-7, with D tentatively TRBD1 (5 bases). The CDR3 has 16 residues. V was pared by 0 bases and J by 0 bases, with 12 bases between. Germline CDR1 and CDR2: SGHTA and FQGNSA. CDR3 bases: TGTGCCAGCAGCTTAGCGCACACAGGTCCCTCCTACGAGCAGTACTTC. This sequence encodes CASSLAHTGPSYEQYF. The full variable domain, in which reference TRBV7-2 and TRBJ2-7 provide the parts outside the CDR3, is GAGVSQSPSNKVTEKGKDVELRCDPISGHTALYWYRQSLGQGLEFLIYFQGNSAPDKSGLPSDRFSAERTGGSVSTLTIQRTQQEDSAVYLCASSLAHTGPSYEQYFGPGTRLTVT.

A few counts support this clone. This sequence joins TRBV21-1 and TRBJ1-2; the D call of TRBD1 is as the table states it, not checked on the DNA. TRBV21-1 is recorded as a pseudogene. The CDR3 covers 17 residues. DNA for the CDR3: TGTGCCAGCAGCGGCCAAAGGTGGGACAGTCAGGACTATGGCTACACCTTC. Its protein product is CASSGQRWDSQDYGYTF.